This T cell receptor (beta chain) was retrieved from a study of chemoradiotherapy in HPV16-positive cancers. Background on the study: Candidate HPV-specific clones and shared TCR motifs came from a couple of HPV16-positive patients. General study findings and limits: For HPV16-positive patients, expanding HPV-responsive T cells associated with longer recurrence-free survival. Candidate HPV-specific clones and E7-related TCR motifs grew in tumor during treatment. Only a couple of HPV16-positive patients supplied the functional HPV-specificity definition.

A note on this clone: What it binds is not known.

Sequenced by immunoSEQ multiplex PCR; TCRdb stores in-frame clones only, minus some. The data contain 1,000 to 1,500 clones, roughly four fifths of them singletons. Per germline, CDR1 MGHRA and CDR2 YSYEKL. V was clipped by 3 bases and J by 9 bases, with 14 bases between them. The CDR3 is 14 amino acids. The chain recombines TRBV4-1 with TRBJ1-4; D remains ambiguous. This receptor was identified in a human donor with HPV-associated anogenital cancer. The source material was tumor tissue, sampled from a patient who underwent chemoradiotherapy. The CDR3 DNA reads as TGCGCCAGCAGCCACCCTGAAAGGGATAAAAAACTGTTTTTT. The encoded protein is CASSHPERDKKLFF.